This T cell receptor beta chain appears in the sequencing data of a study of T-cell memory formation after mild COVID-19. General observations from the study: Day 15 to 85 contractors were CD4/CD8 balanced; later expanders leaned CD4+. CD4+ contracting clones were mainly CM and EM; CD8+ ones, EMRA. Researchers could not confirm that second-wave clones peaking on day 37 targeted SARS-CoV-2.

This clonotype was observed a handful of times. Its antigen is undetermined. This CDR3 has 15 amino acids. Trimming at V came to 7 bases and at J to 2 bases, leaving 9 bases not matched to a gene. In TCRdb, the 5' RACE reads were re-called with MiXCR into one record per CDR3 protein. The sample holds approximately 560,000 distinct CDR3 sequences, 17% seen once. This rearrangement joins TRBV12-3 or TRBV12-4 to TRBJ2-7; 9 bases are a match to TRBD1. This TCR came from an adult woman who had mild COVID-19 (a few samples of this study predate the infection). Cell type and time point are not known. Sequencing used PBMCs or a T cell subset sorted from them (not recorded which). CDR3 sequence (DNA): TGTGCCAGCACCCCGAGTCGACAGGGGGCCTACGAGCAGTACTTC. The encoded protein is CASTPSRQGAYEQYF.